The 14 T cell receptor beta chains reported below all come from one sample, sequenced in a study of shared clonotypes between healthy human individuals. Selected positively for CCR7 and CD45RO-negative, naive CD8 cells excluded terminally differentiated effector memory CD45RA+ cells. Assay used: immunoSEQ multiplex PCR; TCRdb lists only in-frame clones, some missing. The table has around 1.9 million clones, under 95% seen once. Sequences were obtained from naive CD8+ T cells from PBMCs. The receptors here all came from a man aged 18 to 30 in good health. Some clones in this sample may be carry-over from other donors' samples.

This rearrangement joins TRBV4-3 to TRBJ2-7; TRBD1 agrees at 7 bases. The length of the CDR3 is 16 residues. V lost 1 base to trimming and J lost 5 bases; unmatched junction nucleotides: 11. Germline CDR1 and CDR2: LGHNA and YSLEER. The CDR3 DNA is TGCGCCAGCAGCCAAGGGGTCGGGACAGAGGCCCACGAGCAGTACTTC. It is translated as CASSQGVGTEAHEQYF.

The chain joins TRBV7-9 to TRBJ1-1; D ambiguous. The CDR3 spans 15 residues. Germline V CDR1 and CDR2: SEHNR, FQNEAQ (reference sequence). V dropped 8 bases and J dropped 1 base, with 17 bases sitting between them. In DNA form, the CDR3 reads TGTGCCAGCGCAAACCTCAGGCTTGGGAACACTGAAGCTTTCTTT. Translated, it gives CASANLRLGNTEAFF.

The V call is TRBV10-2, the J call TRBJ1-1; D is unresolved. This CDR3 spans 14 amino acids. Germline CDR1 WSHSY, CDR2 SAAADI. Trimming pared 0 bases from V and 4 bases from J, leaving 9 bases between. CDR3: CASSESRESTEAFF. CDR3 in DNA: TGCGCCAGCAGTGAGTCGAGGGAATCCACTGAAGCTTTCTTT.

This chain uses TRBV4-1 with TRBJ2-6, with TRBD1 identical over 9 bases. Germline V CDR1 and CDR2: MGHRA, YSYEKL. This CDR3 is 21 amino acids long. The ends lost 5 bases at V and 1 base at J; junction bases unmatched: 18. DNA for the CDR3: TGCGCCAGCAGCAATTCCCCCGGGACAGGGTTGGAATATTCTGGGGCCAACGTCCTGACTTTC. It specifies CASSNSPGTGLEYSGANVLTF.

This clone is a singleton in its sample. The chain couples TRBV5-4 to TRBJ1-2, with a possible D match to TRBD1 (6 bases). Per germline, CDR1 SGHNT and CDR2 YYREEE (reference sequence). The CDR3 loop spans 14 amino acids. The V gene lost 2 bases and the J gene lost 0 bases, with 8 bases spanning the gap. Here the CDR3 reads CASSFGGPNYGYTF. CDR3 DNA: TGTGCCAGCAGCTTCGGGGGCCCTAACTATGGCTACACCTTC.

This clone showed up just a few times. This rearrangement joins TRBV2 to TRBJ1-5; TRBD1 agrees at 8 bases. V shed 8 bases and J 2 bases; nucleotides not matched to a gene: 8. The CDR3 runs 15 residues. The germline V gene has CDR1 SNHLY and CDR2 FYNNEI. The CDR3 coding sequence is TGTGCCAGCGGGGGGATGACAGGGGGCAATCAGCCCCAGCATTTT. Translation gives CASGGMTGGNQPQHF.

The chain carries TRBV7-9 and TRBJ2-1, with TRBD1 identical over 8 bases. Trimming removed 0 bases from V and 12 bases from J; junction bases left unmatched: 1. In germline, CDR1 is SEHNR, CDR2 FQNEAQ (reference sequence). There are 12 residues in the CDR3. CDR3 nucleotide sequence: TGTGCCAGCAGCTTAGCTGGGACAGGGCAGTTCTTC. Its protein product is CASSLAGTGQFF.

The V and J genes are TRBV27 and TRBJ1-1, with no clear D. The CDR3 extends over 13 amino acids. V dropped 6 bases and J dropped 7 bases, with 15 bases sitting between them. Germline V gene data show CDR1 as MNHEY and CDR2 as SMNVEV (reference sequence). The CDR3 loop reads CASSPGGVVEAFF. The CDR3 DNA is TGTGCCAGCAGCCCGGGCGGGGTTGTTGAAGCTTTCTTT.

The chain recombines TRBV7-8 with TRBJ2-2, with 10 bases fitting TRBD2. This CDR3 region has 19 residues. CDR1 SGHVS and CDR2 FQNEAQ come from the germline V gene. Unmatched junction bases numbered 11, after V lost 1 base and J lost 3 bases. CDR3 DNA: TGTGCCAGCAGCTTAGTGGCTAGCGGGAGATTCGGGGACACCGGGGAGCTGTTTTTT. Translation gives CASSLVASGRFGDTGELFF.

The chain recombines TRBV5-6 with TRBJ2-7; TRBD2 agrees at 10 bases. The J segment lost 0 bases and the V segment lost 5 bases, leaving 8 bases of the junction unmatched. The CDR3 contains 16 residues. Germline V CDR1 and CDR2: SGHDT, YYEEEE. CDR3 sequence: CASRGWTSGSSYEQYF. The CDR3 nucleotides are TGTGCCAGCAGGGGGTGGACTAGCGGTAGCTCCTACGAGCAGTACTTC.

This clone has only one observation. The chain combines TRBV9 with TRBJ1-2, with no clear D. The V gene's germline CDR1 is SGDLS and CDR2 YYNGEE. The length of the CDR3 is 16 residues. The germline V and J ends were trimmed by 4 bases and 5 bases, with 21 bases remaining between them. The CDR3 nucleotides read TGTGCCAGCAGCCACATTCCGCCCGAAGGGAATTATGGCTACACCTTC. It codes for CASSHIPPEGNYGYTF. Combining the CDR3 with reference TRBV9 and TRBJ1-2 gives the whole variable domain DSGVTQTPKHLITATGQRVTLRCSPRSGDLSVYWYQQSLDQGLQFLIQYYNGEERAKGNILERFSAQQFPDLHSELNLSSLELGDSALYFCASSHIPPEGNYGYTFGSGTRLTVV.

The J gene is TRBJ2-7, the V gene TRBV7-8, with 9 positions matching TRBD2. Germline CDR1 and CDR2: SGHVS and FQNEAQ. The J segment lost 0 bases and the V segment lost 4 bases, leaving 4 bases of the junction unmatched. The CDR3 spans 15 residues. Written as DNA, the CDR3 is TGTGCCAGCAGCTCTGAGCGGGAGGACTCCTACGAGCAGTACTTC. Translated: CASSSEREDSYEQYF.

The V gene is TRBV9, the J gene TRBJ1-2; maybe TRBD1 (6 bases). Trimming stripped 0 bases from V and 3 bases from J, with 15 bases between. CDR3 length: 16 residues. Germline V lookup: CDR1 SGDLS, CDR2 YYNGEE. The CDR3 spells CASSVVPHRADYGYTF. DNA of the CDR3: TGTGCCAGCAGCGTAGTCCCCCACAGGGCAGACTATGGCTACACCTTC.

The gene calls are TRBV7-9 and TRBJ2-1; 8 positions match TRBD2. The CDR3 consists of 16 residues. The V segment lost 3 bases and the J segment 4 bases; nucleotides outside the gene matches: 8. Germline-derived CDR1 and CDR2 are SEHNR and FQNEAQ (reference sequence). CDR3 DNA: TGTGCCAGCAGCTTTAATGCACTAGCGGATTACAATGAGCAGTTCTTC. Encoded protein: CASSFNALADYNEQFF.